This T cell receptor (beta chain) was sequenced for a study of naive and memory T cell subsets. General study results and limits: Possibly reflecting memory cells re-expressing CD45RA, a few larger clonotypes occurred in naive repertoires, especially CD8. Clonotypes here are unpaired alpha or beta chain sequences. In naive cells, over 85% of TCR sequences were seen only once.

Alpha and beta libraries were amplified separately from the second PCR onward. Details on this clonotype: What it recognizes is unknown.

An equimolar mix of two oligonucleotides served as the beta constant-region primer for TRBC1 and TRBC2. Four rounds of PCR amplified the ligated cDNA using nested alpha and beta constant-region primers plus SP2. The cDNA 3' end received a ligated single-stranded oligonucleotide carrying the SP2 primer and a 12-nucleotide UMI. TCRdb analysed the UMI-ligation and nested PCR reads with MiXCR anew, one entry per CDR3 protein. The sample shows 120,000 to 150,000 distinct CDR3 sequences, 15% to 20% of them seen only once. V was trimmed by 3 bases and J by 5 bases, leaving 22 bases between them. This CDR3 has 17 amino acids. From germline, CDR1 is LGHNT and CDR2 FRNRAP.

The receptor comes from a human donor in good health. The chain uses TRBV12-5 and TRBJ1-1; a weak D match, TRBD1 (6 bases). Sequenced material: naive CD8+ T cells from blood. In DNA form, the CDR3 reads TGTGCTAGTGGTTTATTCCCGACCGGGGGGCGAGGGACTGAAGCTTTCTTT. As protein: CASGLFPTGGRGTEAFF.